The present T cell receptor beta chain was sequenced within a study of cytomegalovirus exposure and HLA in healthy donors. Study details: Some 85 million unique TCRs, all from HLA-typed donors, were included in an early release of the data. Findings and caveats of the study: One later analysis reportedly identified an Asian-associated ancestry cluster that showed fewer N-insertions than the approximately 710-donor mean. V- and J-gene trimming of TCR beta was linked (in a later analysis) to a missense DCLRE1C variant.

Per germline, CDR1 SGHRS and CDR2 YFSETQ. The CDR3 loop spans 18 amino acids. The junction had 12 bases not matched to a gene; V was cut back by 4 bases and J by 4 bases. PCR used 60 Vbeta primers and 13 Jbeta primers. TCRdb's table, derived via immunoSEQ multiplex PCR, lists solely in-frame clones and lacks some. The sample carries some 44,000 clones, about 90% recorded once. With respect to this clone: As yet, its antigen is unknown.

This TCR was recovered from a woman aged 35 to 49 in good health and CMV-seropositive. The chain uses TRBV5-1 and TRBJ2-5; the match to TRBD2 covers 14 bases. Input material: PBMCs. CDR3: CASSPGLAGAMRGETQYF. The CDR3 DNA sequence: TGCGCCAGCAGCCCGGGACTAGCGGGAGCAATGAGAGGAGAGACCCAGTACTTC. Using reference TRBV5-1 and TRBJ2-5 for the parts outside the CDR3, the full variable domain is KAGVTQTPRYLIKTRGQQVTLSCSPISGHRSVSWYQQTPGQGLQFLFEYFSETQRNKGNFPGRFSGRQFSNSRSEMNVSTLELGDSALYLCASSPGLAGAMRGETQYFGPGTRLLVL.